This is a list of T cell receptor beta chains from one sample in a study of T cells in Graves' hyperthyroidism and ophthalmopathy. TCRdb redid the calling of the multiplex PCR reads with MiXCR, one entry per CDR3 protein. The sample shows about 480,000 distinct CDR3 sequences, 14% of them seen only once. Input material: blood. The receptors were sampled from a woman between 18 and 29 years old with Graves' hyperthyroidism. The CDR3 runs from the conserved cysteine through the conserved F or W. A D gene is named only where the DNA matches it firmly. Clone size appears in some rows only: once, few, many, or a class for an expanded clone.

D gene	CDR3 length	J gene	V gene	clone size	CDR3 DNA	CDR3 protein
-	12	TRBJ1-1	TRBV27	many	TGTGCCAGCAGGGCGGGGACACTGAAGCTTTTCTTT	CASRAGTLKLFF
-	13	TRBJ1-3	TRBV29-1	few	TGCAGCGTTGTTGTGGGCTCTGGAAACACCATATATTTT	CSVVVGSGNTIYF
-	16	TRBJ2-5	TRBV15	many	TGTGCCACCAGCAGAGATAAGAGGGGCGCCCAAGAGACCCAGTACTTC	CATSRDKRGAQETQYF
TRBD2	15	TRBJ2-1	TRBV5-1	many	TGCGCCAGCAGCCCTGGACTAGAGGAATACAATGAGCAGTTCTTC	CASSPGLEEYNEQFF
-	12	TRBJ1-1	TRBV10-3	many	TGTGCCATCAGTGATGGGGGACCTGAAGCTTTCTTT	CAISDGGPEAFF
TRBD1	15	TRBJ2-7	TRBV11-3	many	TGTGCCAGCGGGTCCCGGGACAGGGGGACAAACGAGCAGTACTTC	CASGSRDRGTNEQYF
-	14	TRBJ2-3	TRBV6-1	few	TGTGCCAGCAGTGAACTCCGACTAGACGGTACGCAGTATTTT	CASSELRLDGTQYF
-	14	TRBJ2-5	TRBV24-1	many	TGTGCCACCAGTGACCCTAGTTACCAAGAGACCCAGTACTTC	CATSDPSYQETQYF
-	16	TRBJ1-1	TRBV5-1	many	TGCGCCAGCAGCTTGGGCTCTTACAGCTTGAACACTGAAGCTTTCTTT	CASSLGSYSLNTEAFF
-	13	TRBJ2-3	TRBV3-1	-	TGTGCCAGCAGCCAAGATCAGGGGAATACGCAGTATTTT	CASSQDQGNTQYF
TRBD2	16	TRBJ2-1	TRBV27	few	TGTGCCAGCAGTGTTCCCGGACTAGCGGGAGCCCGGGGTCAGTTCTTC	CASSVPGLAGARGQFF
TRBD1	14	TRBJ2-7	TRBV10-3	many	TGTGCCATCAGCCCGGACAGGATTCTCTACGAGCAGTACTTC	CAISPDRILYEQYF
-	14	TRBJ1-1	TRBV2	many	TGTGCCAGCTCCAGAAGGGATTTGAACACTGAAGCTTTCTTT	CASSRRDLNTEAFF
TRBD2	17	TRBJ2-7	TRBV3-1	-	TGTGCCAGCAGCCAAGATGAGATAGCGGGGATCTCCTACGAGCAGTACTTC	CASSQDEIAGISYEQYF
TRBD2	15	TRBJ2-1	TRBV11-2	many	TGTGCCAGCAGCTTAGTAGCGGGAGTGAACAATGAGCAGTTCTTC	CASSLVAGVNNEQFF
-	13	TRBJ2-1	TRBV24-1	many	TGTGCCACCAGTGATCCGCCCCTAGTTGAGCAGTTCTTC	CATSDPPLVEQFF
-	14	TRBJ2-5	TRBV6-4	-	TGTGCCAGCACCTTGGGGGTGAGGCGAGAGACCCAGTACTTC	CASTLGVRRETQYF
-	12	TRBJ1-1	TRBV29-1	many	TGCAGTGCTAGGACAGCGAACACTGAAGCTTTCTTT	CSARTANTEAFF
-	14	TRBJ1-5	TRBV29-1	many	TGCAGCGTATCGGCCGGGGATAGCAATCAGCCCCAGCATTTT	CSVSAGDSNQPQHF
-	17	TRBJ2-6	TRBV19	many	TGTGCCAGTAGGACATGGGAGGGGGCGCGGGGGGCCAACGTCCTGACTTTC	CASRTWEGARGANVLTF
TRBD2	19	TRBJ2-3	TRBV6-1	many	TGTGCCAGCAGTGTTGGGGGACTAGCGGGAGGATCGAGCACAGATACGCAGTATTTT	CASSVGGLAGGSSTDTQYF
-	15	TRBJ2-7	TRBV19	few	TGTGCCAGTAGCACCCCGCTTGGAGCCCGCTACGAGCAGTACTTC	CASSTPLGARYEQYF
TRBD2	14	TRBJ2-1	TRBV19	-	TGTGCCAGTGGCGGGACTAGCGTTCGCGATGAGCAGTTCTTC	CASGGTSVRDEQFF
-	16	TRBJ1-2	TRBV24-1	few	TGTGCCACCAGTGACCCCGGGACCGCCCAGTATTATGGCTACACCTTC	CATSDPGTAQYYGYTF
TRBD1	16	TRBJ1-5	TRBV28	many	TGTGCCAGCAGTTTACCAGACAGGGGCATCGATCAGCCCCAGCATTTT	CASSLPDRGIDQPQHF
-	13	TRBJ2-1	TRBV6-1	-	TGTGCCAGCAGCCCAACAGGGATGAATGAGCAGTTCTTC	CASSPTGMNEQFF
-	14	TRBJ1-2	TRBV5-1	-	TGCGCCAGCAGCTTGGAGGGCACCAACTATGGCTACACCTTC	CASSLEGTNYGYTF
-	14	TRBJ2-1	TRBV5-4	-	TGTGCCAGCAGCTTGAGGAGCCTGTACAATGAGCAGTTCTTC	CASSLRSLYNEQFF
-	14	TRBJ2-2	TRBV4-1	-	TGCGCCAGCAGCCAAGACGAGCTCACCGGGGAGCTGTTTTTT	CASSQDELTGELFF
TRBD2	14	TRBJ2-1	TRBV20-1	many	TGCAGTGCTAGACTAGCGGGAGACATCAATGAGCAGTTCTTC	CSARLAGDINEQFF
TRBD2	14	TRBJ2-5	TRBV15	many	TGTGCCACCAGCAGTGGACTAGCGGAAGAGACCCAGTACTTC	CATSSGLAEETQYF
TRBD2	17	TRBJ2-7	TRBV5-6	many	TGTGCCAGCAGCGGGGGGACTAGTAGCGGGAAGACCTACGAGCAGTACTTC	CASSGGTSSGKTYEQYF
-	14	TRBJ2-1	TRBV30	-	TGTGCCTGGATAAAGACGAGCTCCTACAATGAGCAGTTCTTC	CAWIKTSSYNEQFF
-	13	TRBJ1-2	TRBV6-5	-	TGTGCCAGCAGTTACGACTCAGGATATGGCTACACCTTC	CASSYDSGYGYTF
TRBD1	16	TRBJ1-2	TRBV24-1	many	TGTGCCACCAGTGACCCTGGGACAGGGCGGGCCTATGGCTACACCTTC	CATSDPGTGRAYGYTF
-	13	TRBJ2-7	TRBV6-2/TRBV6-3	few	TGTGCCAGCAGAACTACAGGGATCTACGAGCAGTACTTC	CASRTTGIYEQYF
-	19	TRBJ2-1	TRBV7-8	many	TGTGCCAGCAGCAAATTAGCAGGAAGGCGGGACAGTTCCTACAATGAGCAGTTCTTC	CASSKLAGRRDSSYNEQFF
TRBD1	15	TRBJ1-1	TRBV30	-	TGTGCCTGGAGTCGTGGGCACAGGGGGGGAATTGAAGCTTTCTTT	CAWSRGHRGGIEAFF
TRBD2	14	TRBJ2-1	TRBV19	-	TGTGCCAGTACCCCCCGGACTAGCGGGGACGAGCAGTTCTTC	CASTPRTSGDEQFF
TRBD2	17	TRBJ2-3	TRBV4-2	few	TGTGCCAGCAGCCAAGGGTACGGGAGGGGATCCACAGATACGCAGTATTTT	CASSQGYGRGSTDTQYF
-	15	TRBJ2-2	TRBV2	many	TGTGCCAGCAGATCTTCGGGGCGGCAGACCGGGGAGCTGTTTTTT	CASRSSGRQTGELFF
-	10	TRBJ2-1	TRBV12-3/TRBV12-4	many	TGTGCCAGCAGTTTAGGGCGGCAGTTCTTC	CASSLGRQFF
TRBD1	16	TRBJ1-2	TRBV11-2	many	TGTGCCAGCAGCCCAATACAGGGGGCCCCCCGGAATGGCTACACCTTC	CASSPIQGAPRNGYTF
TRBD1	16	TRBJ1-1	TRBV10-3	few	TGTGCCATCAGTCAGGGGGCCAGGGTTGCAAGGTCTGAAGCTTTCTTT	CAISQGARVARSEAFF
-	13	TRBJ1-1	TRBV5-1	many	TGCGCCAGCAGCCCGGACTCGCCCACTGAAGCTTTCTTT	CASSPDSPTEAFF
TRBD2	15	TRBJ2-3	TRBV5-4	many	TGTGCCAGCAGCCAAAAGCGGGAGCGCACAGATACGCAGTATTTT	CASSQKRERTDTQYF
TRBD2	15	TRBJ2-1	TRBV25-1	many	TGTGCCAGCAGTGGGTTCCGGGGGGGATACAATGAGCAGTTCTTC	CASSGFRGGYNEQFF
-	12	TRBJ2-7	TRBV6-1	many	TGTGCCAGCAGTGGGACCTGGTCCGAGCAGTACTTC	CASSGTWSEQYF
TRBD1	14	TRBJ1-2	TRBV6-1	many	TGTGCCAGCGTAACCGGGACAGGGGGAAATGGCTACACCTTC	CASVTGTGGNGYTF
-	13	TRBJ2-1	TRBV10-3	many	TGTGCCATCAGCCTAAACAGGGACCGCGGACCGTTCTTC	CAISLNRDRGPFF
TRBD2	15	TRBJ2-1	TRBV25-1	many	TGTGCCAGCAGTGAACTAGCGGGAGGCTACAATGAGCAGTTCTTC	CASSELAGGYNEQFF
-	15	TRBJ2-7	TRBV27	many	TGTGCCAGCAGTTCCCAGGGTGCGGAAAATATAGAGCAGTACTTC	CASSSQGAENIEQYF
TRBD2	21	TRBJ2-6	TRBV19	-	TGTGCCAGTAGTATTTTCTGGGGGACTAGCGGGAAGAGCTCTGGGGCCAACGTCCTGACTTTC	CASSIFWGTSGKSSGANVLTF